This T cell receptor (beta chain) was captured by sequencing in a study of Ad26.COV2.S vaccination and SARS-CoV-2 variants. Whole-study context: Ad26.COV2.S was injected intramuscularly once or twice, 56 days apart.

Sequencing was performed with immunoSEQ multiplex PCR; in TCRdb, only in-frame clones are kept and a portion is missing. The profile shows roughly 680,000 clones, 70% to 90% of them singletons. Noted treatment: 15 to 20 received Ad26.COV2.S at low or high dose, single or two shots; 5 received placebo; per-sample allocation not given. Material that was analyzed had been drawn on day 63 after the first vaccine or placebo injection. Boston hosted the donor, who was an adult aged 18-55 years. In regard to this clone: Its antigen is currently unknown.

Whole-study findings and limits: The study found similar non-spike TCR breadth in vaccine and placebo recipients. Vaccine recipients showed a spike-specific TCR breadth that was higher than in placebo recipients.

CDR3 length: 13 residues. Germline CDR1 and CDR2: LGHDT and YNNKEL (reference sequence). Trimming stripped 7 bases from V and 7 bases from J, with 16 bases between. The J gene is TRBJ1-1, the V gene TRBV3-1 (or the pseudogene TRBV3-2), with no clear D. Source: peripheral blood, taken in a trial of Ad26.COV2.S vaccine versus placebo. The receptor was derived from a person between 18 and 59 years old who received the Ad26.COV2.S COVID-19 vaccine or a placebo. CDR3: CASTSHGADEAFF. The CDR3 DNA reads as TGTGCCAGCACCTCTCACGGTGCGGATGAAGCTTTCTTT.